Each of the 7 T cell receptor beta chains below was sequenced from the same sample in a study of blood T cell repertoires in COVID-19. Sequencing used immunoSEQ multiplex PCR; TCRdb keeps in-frame clones, though not all of them. This sample carries some 150,000 clones, around 84% of them seen once, and the ten largest clones take 8.2%. The sample consisted of peripheral blood. The source is a woman aged 60-75 years with acute or convalescent COVID-19.

The rearrangement links TRBV19 to TRBJ2-7; 10 positions agree with TRBD1. CDR1 and CDR2 from the germline V gene are LNHDA and SQIVND (reference sequence). Trimming removed 5 bases from V and 4 bases from J; junction bases left unmatched: 5. This CDR3 is 14 amino acids long. The CDR3 coding sequence is TGTGCCAGTAGTTTTGGGACAGGGGATTACGAGCAGTACTTC. Translated: CASSFGTGDYEQYF.

This clone was seen a single time. The chain has TRBV6-5 and TRBJ2-1, with a possible D match to TRBD1 (6 bases). This CDR3 is built from 16 residues. The V end was cut by 0 bases, the J end by 3 bases, with 12 bases between. Germline CDR1 is MNHEY and CDR2 is SVGAGI. CDR3 loop: CASSYSRYRDYNEQFF. Written as DNA, the CDR3 is TGTGCCAGCAGTTACTCAAGGTACAGGGACTACAATGAGCAGTTCTTC.

The chain uses TRBV28 and TRBJ2-2; 12 bases line up with TRBD1. CDR3 length equals 19 residues. V lost 6 bases, J lost 6 bases, and 17 bases stayed unmatched. Germline V gene sequence: CDR1 MDHEN, CDR2 SYDVKM. CDR3 sequence: CASSPPGQGAGPTSGELFF. CDR3 in DNA: TGTGCCAGCAGCCCCCCGGGACAGGGGGCAGGTCCTACGTCCGGGGAGCTGTTTTTT.

As DNA, the CDR3 is TGTGCCACCGGACTTGAAGAGACCCAGTACTTC. As protein: CATGLEETQYF. The rearrangement joins TRBV10-3 to TRBJ2-5; tentatively, D is TRBD2 (5 bases). V lost 10 bases and J lost 3, with 9 bases in between. This CDR3 is built from 11 residues. CDR1 is ENHRY and CDR2 is SYGVKD in the germline V gene.

The CDR3 DNA is TGTGCCAGCAGGTACCACAGGGGGCAGGGAACTGAAGCTTTCTTT. It translates to CASRYHRGQGTEAFF. The chain is built from TRBV28 and TRBJ1-1; TRBD1 matches at 9 bases. The CDR3 is 15 residues long. Germline V gene sequence: CDR1 MDHEN, CDR2 SYDVKM. Trimming took 6 bases from V and 5 from J; bases not matched to a gene: 10. Drawing the rest from reference TRBV28 and TRBJ1-1, the complete variable domain is DVKVTQSSRYLVKRTGEKVFLECVQDMDHENMFWYRQDPGLGLRLIYFSYDVKMKEKGDIPEGYSVSREKKERFSLILESASTNQTSMYLCASRYHRGQGTEAFFGQGTRLTVV.

The chain recombines TRBV28 with TRBJ1-4; D is possibly TRBD1 (5 bases). Trimming shortened V by 8 bases and J by 3 bases, and 16 bases separated the two germline ends. CDR1 MDHEN and CDR2 SYDVKM come from the germline V gene. The CDR3 consists of 15 residues. The CDR3 DNA reads as TGTGCCAGCGGCCCCGACAGTTATTCTAATGAAAAACTGTTTTTT. Its protein product is CASGPDSYSNEKLFF.

The gene calls are TRBV4-1 and TRBJ2-3, with 8 bases fitting TRBD1. The CDR3 has 15 residues. Unmatched junction bases numbered 6, after V lost 4 bases and J lost 3 bases. Germline CDR1 MGHRA, CDR2 YSYEKL. The CDR3: CASSRNRGSTDTQYF. DNA of the CDR3: TGCGCCAGCAGCCGAAACAGGGGGTCAACAGATACGCAGTATTTT.